This T cell receptor (beta chain) comes out of a study of post-analysis software for immune sequencing data. Study context: Patients had relapsing-remitting, secondary progressive or progressive-relapsing multiple sclerosis; some lacked subtype. The study, taken as a whole, reports: Controls significantly exceeded multiple sclerosis patients in normalized Chao1 diversity. Five or six TRBV segments were more frequent in patients than controls; TRBV5-6, TRBV5-1 and TRBV20-1 belonged to this group.

With regard to this clonotype: What it recognizes is unknown.

Trimming cost V 4 bases and J 7 bases; bases outside gene matches: 7. There are 13 residues in the CDR3. In germline, CDR1 is MNHNS, CDR2 SASEGT. Carried by the TCR beta cDNA libraries were unique molecular identifiers. TCRdb independently ran MiXCR on the PCR reads; one entry per CDR3 protein. Among fewer than 900,000 distinct CDR3 sequences listed, about half were seen once. This TCR derives from a girl between 5 and 17 years old with multiple sclerosis. What was sequenced was blood. The chain recombines TRBV6-1 with TRBJ2-7; the match to TRBD2 covers 7 bases. The CDR3 nucleotides read TGTGCCAGCAGTGGAAGCGGGACGGGGGAGCAGTACTTC. Translated, it gives CASSGSGTGEQYF.